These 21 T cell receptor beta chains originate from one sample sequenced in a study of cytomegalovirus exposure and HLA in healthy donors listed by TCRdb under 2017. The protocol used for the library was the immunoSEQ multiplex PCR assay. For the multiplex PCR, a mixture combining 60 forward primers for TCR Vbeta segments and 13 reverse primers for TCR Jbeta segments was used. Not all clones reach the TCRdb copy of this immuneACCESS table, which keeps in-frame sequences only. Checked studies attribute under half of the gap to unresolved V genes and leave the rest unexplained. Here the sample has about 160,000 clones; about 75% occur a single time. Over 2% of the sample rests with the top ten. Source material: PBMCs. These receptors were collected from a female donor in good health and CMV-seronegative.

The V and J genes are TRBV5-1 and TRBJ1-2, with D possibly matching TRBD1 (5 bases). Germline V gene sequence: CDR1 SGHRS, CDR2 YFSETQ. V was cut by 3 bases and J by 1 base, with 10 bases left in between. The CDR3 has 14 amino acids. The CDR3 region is CASSSLTDNYGYTF. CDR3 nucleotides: TGCGCCAGCAGCTCCCTGACAGATAACTATGGCTACACCTTC.

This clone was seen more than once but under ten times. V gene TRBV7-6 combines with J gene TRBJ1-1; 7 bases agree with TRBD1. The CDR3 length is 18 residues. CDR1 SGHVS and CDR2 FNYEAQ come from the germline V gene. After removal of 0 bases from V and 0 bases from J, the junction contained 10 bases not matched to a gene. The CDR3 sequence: CASSLASGTEEMNTEAFF. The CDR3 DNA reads TGTGCCAGCAGCTTAGCCTCCGGGACAGAAGAGATGAACACTGAAGCTTTCTTT.

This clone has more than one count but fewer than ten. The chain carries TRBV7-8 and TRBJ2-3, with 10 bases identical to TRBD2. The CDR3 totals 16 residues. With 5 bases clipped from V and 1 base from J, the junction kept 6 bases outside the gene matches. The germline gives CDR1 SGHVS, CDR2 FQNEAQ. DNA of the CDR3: TGTGCCAGCAGCGCCGGACTAGCGGAGCGCACAGATACGCAGTATTTT. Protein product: CASSAGLAERTDTQYF.

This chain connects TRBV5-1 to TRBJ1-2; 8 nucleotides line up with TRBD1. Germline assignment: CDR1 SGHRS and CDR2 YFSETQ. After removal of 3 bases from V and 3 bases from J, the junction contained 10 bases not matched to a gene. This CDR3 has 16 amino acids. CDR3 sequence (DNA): TGCGCCAGCAGCTCGATACCCCAGGGGGCGGACTATGGCTACACCTTC. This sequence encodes CASSSIPQGADYGYTF.

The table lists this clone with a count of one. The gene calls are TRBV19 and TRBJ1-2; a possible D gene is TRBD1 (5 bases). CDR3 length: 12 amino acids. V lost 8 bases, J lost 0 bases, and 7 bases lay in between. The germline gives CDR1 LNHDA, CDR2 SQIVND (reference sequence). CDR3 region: CASHRTNYGYTF. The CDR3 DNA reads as TGTGCCAGTCACAGGACTAACTATGGCTACACCTTC.

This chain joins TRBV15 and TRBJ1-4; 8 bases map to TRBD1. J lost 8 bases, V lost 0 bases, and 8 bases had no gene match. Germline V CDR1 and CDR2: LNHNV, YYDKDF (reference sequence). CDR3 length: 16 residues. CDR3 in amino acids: CATSRDPQGAREKLFF. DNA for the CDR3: TGTGCCACCAGCAGAGACCCCCAGGGGGCACGGGAAAAACTGTTTTTT.

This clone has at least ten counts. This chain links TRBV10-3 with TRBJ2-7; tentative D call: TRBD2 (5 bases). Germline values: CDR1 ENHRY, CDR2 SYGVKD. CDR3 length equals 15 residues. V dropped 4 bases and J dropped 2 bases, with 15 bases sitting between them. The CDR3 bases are TGTGCCATCAGTGTGGGCCCCCGAGGGACCTACGAGCAGTACTTC. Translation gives CAISVGPRGTYEQYF.

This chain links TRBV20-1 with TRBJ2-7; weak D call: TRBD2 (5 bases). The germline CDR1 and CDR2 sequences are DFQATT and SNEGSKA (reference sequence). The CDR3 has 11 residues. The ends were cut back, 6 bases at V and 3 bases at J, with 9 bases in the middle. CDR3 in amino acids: CSAEDLYEQYF. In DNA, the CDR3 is TGCAGTGCGGAGGACCTCTACGAGCAGTACTTC.

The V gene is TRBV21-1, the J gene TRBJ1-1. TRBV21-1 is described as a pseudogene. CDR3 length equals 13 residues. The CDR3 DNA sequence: TGTGCCAGCAGCAAAAGAGGGAACACTGAAGCTTTCTTT. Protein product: CASSKRGNTEAFF.

CDR3 sequence (DNA): TGTGCCTGGAGTTCGGGACTAGCGGGAGGGAACAATGAGCAGTTCTTC. Residues: CAWSSGLAGGNNEQFF. The chain joins TRBV30 to TRBJ2-1; the match to TRBD2 covers 16 bases. This CDR3 contains 16 residues. CDR1 is GTSNPN and CDR2 is SVGIG in the germline V gene (reference sequence). J gave up 5 bases and V 2 bases, and 3 bases lay outside the gene matches.

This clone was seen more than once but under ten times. The CDR3 region is CASSPSRDSAEQFF. The CDR3 DNA is TGTGCCAGCAGCCCCTCCAGGGATTCGGCTGAGCAGTTCTTC. The genes are TRBV6-6 and TRBJ2-1, with D maybe TRBD1 (5 bases). Trimming took 6 bases from V and 9 from J, leaving 18 bases between them. The CDR3 contains 14 residues. Germline V lookup: CDR1 MNHNY, CDR2 SVGAGI (reference sequence).

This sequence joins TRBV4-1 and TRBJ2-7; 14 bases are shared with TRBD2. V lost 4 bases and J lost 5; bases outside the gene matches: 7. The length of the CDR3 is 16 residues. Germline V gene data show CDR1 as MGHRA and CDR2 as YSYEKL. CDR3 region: CASSRGTSGSRDEQYF. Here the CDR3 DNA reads TGCGCCAGCAGCCGAGGGACTAGCGGGAGCAGGGACGAGCAGTACTTC.

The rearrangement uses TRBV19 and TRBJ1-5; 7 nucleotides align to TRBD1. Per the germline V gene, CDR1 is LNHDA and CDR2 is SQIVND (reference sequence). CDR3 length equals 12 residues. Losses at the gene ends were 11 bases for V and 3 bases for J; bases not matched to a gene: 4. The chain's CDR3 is CASQGNNQPQHF. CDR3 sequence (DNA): TGTGCCTCACAGGGGAACAATCAGCCCCAGCATTTT.

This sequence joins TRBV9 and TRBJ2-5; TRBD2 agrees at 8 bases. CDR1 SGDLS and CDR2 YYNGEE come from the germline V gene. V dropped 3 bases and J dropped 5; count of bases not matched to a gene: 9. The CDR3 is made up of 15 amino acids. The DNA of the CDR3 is TGTGCCAGCAGCGAACAAAACCCGGGGGGGGAGACCCAGTACTTC. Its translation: CASSEQNPGGETQYF.

The CDR3 sequence: CASATGGALDTQYF. The CDR3 DNA sequence: TGCGCCAGCGCAACAGGGGGCGCATTAGATACGCAGTATTTT. The V gene is TRBV5-1, the J gene TRBJ2-3, with 9 bases identical to TRBD1. Germline-derived CDR1 and CDR2 are SGHRS and YFSETQ. There are 14 residues in the CDR3. V trimming: 7 bases; J trimming: 5 bases; junction bases outside the gene matches: 8.

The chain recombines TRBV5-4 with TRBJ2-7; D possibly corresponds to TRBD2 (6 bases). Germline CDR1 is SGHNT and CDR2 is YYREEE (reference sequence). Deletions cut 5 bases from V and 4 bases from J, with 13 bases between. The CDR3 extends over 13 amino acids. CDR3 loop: CASSRGSGYEQYF. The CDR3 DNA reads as TGTGCCAGCAGTCGGGGTAGCGGTTACGAGCAGTACTTC.

The DNA of the CDR3 is TGTGCCTGGAAAAGAGAAGGAGGTAACACTGAAGCTTTCTTT. Residues: CAWKREGGNTEAFF. The chain is built from TRBV30 and TRBJ1-1; D remains unclear. Per the germline V gene, CDR1 is GTSNPN and CDR2 is SVGIG (reference sequence). V gave up 4 bases and J gave up 2 bases, with 14 bases separating them. This CDR3 has 14 amino acids.

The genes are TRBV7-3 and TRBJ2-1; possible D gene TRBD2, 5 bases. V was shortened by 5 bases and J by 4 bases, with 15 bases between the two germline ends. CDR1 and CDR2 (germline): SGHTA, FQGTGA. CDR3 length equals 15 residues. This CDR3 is CASSHLAGGYNEQFF. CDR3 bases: TGTGCCAGCAGCCACCTGGCGGGTGGATACAATGAGCAGTTCTTC.

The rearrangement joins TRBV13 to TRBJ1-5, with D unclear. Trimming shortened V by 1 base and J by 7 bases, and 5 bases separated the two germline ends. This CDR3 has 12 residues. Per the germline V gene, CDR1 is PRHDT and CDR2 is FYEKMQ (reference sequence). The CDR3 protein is CASSLAGQPQHF. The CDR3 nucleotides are TGTGCCAGCAGCTTAGCGGGGCAGCCCCAGCATTTT.

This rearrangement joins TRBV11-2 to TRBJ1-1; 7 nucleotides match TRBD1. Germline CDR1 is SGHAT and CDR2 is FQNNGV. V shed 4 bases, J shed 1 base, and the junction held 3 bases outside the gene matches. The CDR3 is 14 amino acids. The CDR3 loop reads CASSYRGGNTEAFF. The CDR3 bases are TGTGCCAGCAGCTACAGGGGTGGGAACACTGAAGCTTTCTTT.

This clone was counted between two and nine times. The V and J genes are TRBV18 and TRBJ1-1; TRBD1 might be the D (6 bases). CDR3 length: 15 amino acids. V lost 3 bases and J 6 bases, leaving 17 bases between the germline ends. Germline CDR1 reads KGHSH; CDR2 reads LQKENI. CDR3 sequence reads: CASSPGQLGSAEAFF. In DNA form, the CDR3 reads TGTGCCAGCTCACCTGGACAGCTGGGTTCGGCTGAAGCTTTCTTT.